A selection of T cell receptor beta chains follows, all from one sample in a study of control samples from healthy donors and cancer patients. Only in-frame clones appear in the TCRdb table, and some are missing; sequencing was by immunoSEQ multiplex PCR. The table records tens of thousands of clones, 85% to 90% of them present only once. Material: PBMCs. The source is a man aged 55 to 69 with head and neck cancer. The CDR3 runs from the conserved cysteine through the conserved F or W. Fields, in order: V gene, CDR3 length, J gene, CDR3 protein.

TRBV19,14,TRBJ1-2,CASTEGRINYGYTF
TRBV7-9,15,TRBJ2-1,CASSLAASGSGEQFF
TRBV9,15,TRBJ2-1,CASSVSRGSYNEQFF
TRBV19,15,TRBJ1-4,CASSIGGSRNEKLFF
TRBV5-6,16,TRBJ2-3,CASSSLLAGGSDTQYF
TRBV5-1,14,TRBJ2-1,CASSLQITYNEQFF
TRBV6-1,15,TRBJ2-3,CASSEARVSTDTQYF
TRBV19,11,TRBJ1-2,CASSIRSDYTF
TRBV6-5,14,TRBJ2-1,CASSYVGPNNEQFF
TRBV9,14,TRBJ1-6,CASSGQSYNSPLHF
TRBV7-9,13,TRBJ2-1,CASSSEGVGEQFF
TRBV3-1/TRBV3-2,15,TRBJ2-5,CASSQLLAVRETQYF
TRBV24-1,16,TRBJ2-1,CATSDSQRAPYNEQFF
TRBV3-1/TRBV3-2,15,TRBJ2-4,CASSPPGGLGAIQYF
TRBV5-6,14,TRBJ1-2,CASSLRVTDYDYTF
TRBV5-1,14,TRBJ2-2,CASSLDTDTGELFF
TRBV7-9,15,TRBJ2-5,CASSPQTTGAETQYF
TRBV7-9,13,TRBJ2-7,CASSSPLGYEQYF
TRBV9,13,TRBJ1-1,CASSDSVNTEAFF
TRBV6-5,11,TRBJ2-7,CATRRGAEQYF
TRBV5-1,16,TRBJ2-1,CASSSRLAGLYNEQFF
TRBV5-1,15,TRBJ2-5,CASSFQGRGQETQYF
TRBV11-2,14,TRBJ2-5,CASSLGMKEETQYF
TRBV5-1,15,TRBJ2-5,CASSFRGGYQETQYF
TRBV30,15,TRBJ1-1,CAWSFRHHMNTEAFF
TRBV27,14,TRBJ1-1,CASSLSGSNTEAFF
TRBV5-1,15,TRBJ2-3,CASSPGTPSTDTQYF
TRBV5-4,14,TRBJ1-2,CASSLRGNHYGYTF
TRBV7-9,14,TRBJ2-1,CASSLAGQGRLQFF
TRBV18,15,TRBJ2-3,CASSPDRAGTDTQYF
TRBV7-6,13,TRBJ2-5,CATGAAYQETQYF
TRBV12-3/TRBV12-4,13,TRBJ2-1,CASSSGSYNEQFF
TRBV5-1,12,TRBJ1-1,CASSLGSTEAFF
TRBV30,15,TRBJ2-7,CAWGKPGAGHYEQYF
TRBV19,14,TRBJ1-1,CASSMRTGGTEAFF
TRBV27,13,TRBJ1-2,CASSSASNYGYTF
TRBV12-3/TRBV12-4,11,TRBJ2-3,CASSPLTTQYF
TRBV15,12,TRBJ1-4,CATSREGEKLFF
TRBV7-8,15,TRBJ1-1,CASSWGRPENTEAFF
TRBV5-1,14,TRBJ2-7,CASSLSGDYHEQYF